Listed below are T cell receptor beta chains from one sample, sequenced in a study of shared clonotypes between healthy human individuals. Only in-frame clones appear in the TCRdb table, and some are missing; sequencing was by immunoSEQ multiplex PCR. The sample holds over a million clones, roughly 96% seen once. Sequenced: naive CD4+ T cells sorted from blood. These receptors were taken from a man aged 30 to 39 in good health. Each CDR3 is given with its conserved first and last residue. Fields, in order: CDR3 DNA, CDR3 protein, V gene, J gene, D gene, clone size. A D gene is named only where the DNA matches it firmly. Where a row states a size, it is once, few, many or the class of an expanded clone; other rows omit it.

CDR3 DNA: TGCGCCAGCAGCTTAGGAGCGGTCCAGTTCTTC; CDR3 protein: CASSLGAVQFF; V gene: TRBV5-1; J gene: TRBJ2-1; D gene: .; clone size: .
CDR3 DNA: TGTGCCAGCTCACCCCCAGGAACCATGAACACTGAAGCTTTCTTT; CDR3 protein: CASSPPGTMNTEAFF; V gene: TRBV18; J gene: TRBJ1-1; D gene: .; clone size: .
CDR3 DNA: TGTGCCAGCACCTTAAACGTAGGGTCGGGACGGAGTGCGTACACCTTC; CDR3 protein: CASTLNVGSGRSAYTF; V gene: TRBV28; J gene: TRBJ1-2; D gene: .; clone size: .
CDR3 DNA: TGCGCCAGCAGCCAAGAAGGGTCTCGTGTATCAGATACGCAGTATTTT; CDR3 protein: CASSQEGSRVSDTQYF; V gene: TRBV4-3; J gene: TRBJ2-3; D gene: .; clone size: .
CDR3 DNA: TGCGCCAGCAGCTTGGCCGGGACAGGGTTGGAAAAACTGTTTTTT; CDR3 protein: CASSLAGTGLEKLFF; V gene: TRBV5-1; J gene: TRBJ1-4; D gene: TRBD1; clone size: .
CDR3 DNA: TGTGCCAGCAGTTACCCCACAGGGGGTAAGAACACTGAAGCTTTCTTT; CDR3 protein: CASSYPTGGKNTEAFF; V gene: TRBV6-6; J gene: TRBJ1-1; D gene: TRBD1; clone size: .
CDR3 DNA: TGCGCCAGCAGCTTGGGGTCTGGGGGGACCGCAGATACGCAGTATTTT; CDR3 protein: CASSLGSGGTADTQYF; V gene: TRBV5-1; J gene: TRBJ2-3; D gene: .; clone size: .
CDR3 DNA: TGTGCCAGCAGTCCCGTTTCGGATCAGCCCCAGCATTTT; CDR3 protein: CASSPVSDQPQHF; V gene: TRBV28; J gene: TRBJ1-5; D gene: .; clone size: .
CDR3 DNA: TGTGCCAGTAGTCGCCTAGCGGGAGTTGAGCAGTTCTTC; CDR3 protein: CASSRLAGVEQFF; V gene: TRBV19; J gene: TRBJ2-1; D gene: TRBD2; clone size: .
CDR3 DNA: TGTGCCAGCAGTGGGGTGGGGGCCAGAGACACTGAAGCTTTCTTT; CDR3 protein: CASSGVGARDTEAFF; V gene: TRBV2; J gene: TRBJ1-1; D gene: .; clone size: .
CDR3 DNA: TGTGCCAGCAGCGTGAGGGGCGGGGATACGTACGAGCAGTACTTC; CDR3 protein: CASSVRGGDTYEQYF; V gene: TRBV9; J gene: TRBJ2-7; D gene: .; clone size: .
CDR3 DNA: TGTGCCAGCAGCCGGATTAGGGATACGCAGTATTTT; CDR3 protein: CASSRIRDTQYF; V gene: TRBV9; J gene: TRBJ2-3; D gene: .; clone size: few
CDR3 DNA: TGTGCCAGCAACAGCAAAACCTACGAGCAGTACTTC; CDR3 protein: CASNSKTYEQYF; V gene: TRBV7-9; J gene: TRBJ2-7; D gene: .; clone size: .
CDR3 DNA: TGTGCCAGCAGCTCACAGGGTTGGGAAGGGGGCTACACCTTC; CDR3 protein: CASSSQGWEGGYTF; V gene: TRBV7-9; J gene: TRBJ1-2; D gene: .; clone size: .
CDR3 DNA: TGCAGCGTTGAAGCCATCGGGCCGGGGTACTACGAGCAGTACTTC; CDR3 protein: CSVEAIGPGYYEQYF; V gene: TRBV29-1; J gene: TRBJ2-7; D gene: .; clone size: .
CDR3 DNA: TGTGCCAGTAGTATCAGGGACAGGAAATACGAGCAGTACTTC; CDR3 protein: CASSIRDRKYEQYF; V gene: TRBV19; J gene: TRBJ2-7; D gene: TRBD1; clone size: .
CDR3 DNA: TGCGCCAGTGTACCGGGACAATCGTCGGACCATGCTCAGCCCCAGCATTTT; CDR3 protein: CASVPGQSSDHAQPQHF; V gene: TRBV23-1; J gene: TRBJ1-5; D gene: .; clone size: .
CDR3 DNA: TGTGCCAGCAGCTCGCCCGGGACAGGACAGGGGGGAGAGACCCAGTACTTC; CDR3 protein: CASSSPGTGQGGETQYF; V gene: TRBV5-5; J gene: TRBJ2-5; D gene: TRBD1; clone size: .
CDR3 DNA: TGCGCCAGCAGCTTTTGGACAGGACCGAACTACGAGCAGTACTTC; CDR3 protein: CASSFWTGPNYEQYF; V gene: TRBV5-1; J gene: TRBJ2-7; D gene: TRBD1; clone size: .
CDR3 DNA: TGCGCCAGCAGCTTTGAGGGGAGAGTCGGGGAGCTGTTTTTT; CDR3 protein: CASSFEGRVGELFF; V gene: TRBV5-1; J gene: TRBJ2-2; D gene: .; clone size: .
CDR3 DNA: TGCGCCAGCAAAGGCAGGGATATCGGGAATGAGCAGTTCTTC; CDR3 protein: CASKGRDIGNEQFF; V gene: TRBV4-1; J gene: TRBJ2-1; D gene: .; clone size: .
CDR3 DNA: TGTGCCATCAGTGATGACGGGAGGGGGAGAGATACGCAGTATTTT; CDR3 protein: CAISDDGRGRDTQYF; V gene: TRBV10-3; J gene: TRBJ2-3; D gene: TRBD2; clone size: .